This T cell receptor (beta chain) stems from a study of blood T cell repertoires in COVID-19 (dated by TCRdb to 2019 to 2021). With respect to the entire study: Samples covering the acute and convalescent phases of COVID-19 were provided by collaborators in the United States, Italy and Spain. A de-identified subject ID, COVID-19 status, age in years and sex were almost always included in the sample metadata. Where available, HLA class I and class II types were taken from metadata supplied by the sample provider and were not determined by assay-based typing. The prospective study material was composed of cDNA or gDNA derived from T cells, B-cell-depleted T cells, or PBMCs. Subjects who had been exposed to COVID-19, were actively infected with it, or had recovered from it provided the deeply sampled blood TCRbeta repertoires that made up the dataset. A freely available public database, intended as a resource for researchers studying the immune response to SARS-CoV-2, is where the repertoires were released. The samples were drawn from the first 160 participants of the ongoing ImmuneRACE study and from 1,254 subjects provided by 6 global collaborators.

About this clone: Its binding antigen is unknown. Per-base qualities were not stored, and no clone one base away is much larger.

The collaborating institutions used their own protocols to collect whole blood in K2EDTA tubes. For TCRbeta analysis, collaborators shipped samples as frozen whole blood, isolated PBMCs, or DNA extracted from either of those sample types. The immunoSEQ Assay, a bias-controlled multiplex PCR, was used to amplify TCRbeta CDR3 regions from genomic DNA. Per the source publication's procedure: The number of nucleated cells in each sample was estimated by amplification of reference gene primers within the assay. Sequence reads were collapsed and filtered to measure the absolute abundance of every unique TCRbeta CDR3 rearrangement. Productive Simpson clonality was computed per sample as the square root of Simpson's diversity index over productive rearrangements. What TCRdb holds here is the immuneACCESS table cut down to in-frame rearrangements. Part of the clones is not present; checked against another copy, under half of the missing clones reflect an unresolved V gene, and the others are unexplained. V and J calls and clone size are those listed in that table; D and trimming were worked out from the DNA. Counted in this sample were about 92,000 clones; roughly 72% of them appeared once. Around 23% of the sample goes to the ten largest clones.

V is pared back by 3 bases and J by 3 bases, with 9 bases lying between the germline termini. Counted from cysteine to phenylalanine, this CDR3 has 13 amino acids. Of the read, only the CDR3 DNA is kept; its 39 bases are in frame from base 1. Paper-wide results and their limitations: Clinical and demographic metadata were provided uncurated, with the amount varying by source and participant.

The material sequenced was peripheral blood. The receptor was isolated from a woman aged 60 to 75 in a cohort sampled during active or convalescent COVID-19. The chain joins TRBV12-3 or TRBV12-4 to TRBJ2-7; a weak D assignment points to TRBD2 (5 bases agree). The bases are TGTGCCAGCAGTTTTTCACTAGTCTACGAGCAGTACTTC. It specifies CASSFSLVYEQYF.